These 3 T cell receptor beta chains share one sample of origin, sequenced in a study of blood T cells in healthy people across ages (dated by TCRdb to 2014 to 2015). Libraries were made using 5' RACE. Sequencing was performed on an Illumina HiSeq 2500. A second roughly 7 to 11 cycle PCR used a sample-barcoded 5' primer and a J-beta primer mix. TCRdb trimmed public reads at Q25 via fastp, called clones via MiXCR and kept in-frame beta chains. Each record represents a unique CDR3 protein, reported with the most common genes and DNA among its rows. This sample lists roughly 2 million distinct CDR3 sequences; less than 50% were detected once. Approximately 2.1% of the sample lies in the top ten. The sequencing input was blood. The receptors were sampled from a woman aged 40 to 50 in good health.

This chain joins TRBV6-6 and TRBJ1-2, with D uncertain. The CDR3 runs 16 residues. Germline CDR1 MNHNY, CDR2 SVGAGI (reference sequence). Between the trimmed V and J ends, which lost 3 bases and 3 bases, there was a span of 17 bases. The CDR3 sequence is CASSYGREGFDYGYTF. The CDR3 DNA reads as TGTGCCAGCAGTTATGGGAGGGAAGGCTTCGACTATGGCTACACCTTC.

CDR3 region: CASSYPGQGIQETQYF. CDR3 in DNA: TGTGCCAGCAGTTACCCGGGACAGGGGATTCAAGAGACGCAGTATTTT. The V gene is TRBV6-2 or TRBV6-3, the J gene TRBJ2-3, with 10 nucleotides matching TRBD1. Trimming removed 2 bases from V and 9 bases from J; junction bases left unmatched: 11. This CDR3 has 16 amino acids. The germline CDR1 and CDR2 sequences are MNHEY and SVGEGT.

Note on this clonotype: One end of the junction fails to match germline, which may point to a read error. The rearrangement joins TRBV4-1 to TRBJ2-1; no clear D gene. Germline loops: CDR1 MGHRA, CDR2 YSYEKL. The CDR3 runs 16 residues. CDR3 in DNA: TGCGCCAGCAGCCAACAGGACGGTACAACCTACAGTGAGCAGTTCTTC. This translates into CASSQQDGTTYSEQFF.